This T cell receptor beta chain comes out of a study of lymphopenia after photon versus proton radiotherapy. V dropped 5 bases and J dropped 4 bases, with 15 bases sitting between them. Germline-derived CDR1 and CDR2 are MNHEY and SMNVEV (reference sequence). The CDR3 runs 14 residues. Repertoires were generated with immunoSEQ multiplex PCR, while TCRdb's copy carries only in-frame clones and drops some. The table includes some 55,000 clones, 86% detected once. This sequence originates from a middle-aged man with gastric cancer. Sequenced material: peripheral blood, taken from a patient treated with photon-based radiotherapy. V gene TRBV27 combines with J gene TRBJ2-7, with D possibly being TRBD2 (7 bases). The chain's CDR3 is CASSIWRGPYEQYF. In nucleotides, the CDR3 is TGTGCCAGCAGTATATGGCGGGGGCCGTACGAGCAGTACTTC.